A selection of T cell receptor beta chains follows, all from one sample in a study of Ad26.COV2.S vaccination and SARS-CoV-2 variants. Profiled with immunoSEQ multiplex PCR; TCRdb holds only in-frame clones, not every one. The table has approximately 460,000 clones, 89% seen once. The sequences come from peripheral blood, collected in a trial of Ad26.COV2.S vaccine versus placebo. The origin of the receptors is a person between 18 and 59 years old who received the Ad26.COV2.S COVID-19 vaccine or a placebo. Each CDR3 is given with its conserved first and last residue. Size values are once, few and many counts, or a class for expanded clones, and some rows have none.

abundance	v_gene	j_gene	CDR3aa
once	TRBV5-1	TRBJ2-4	CASSFDHNSLAKNIQYF
-	TRBV30	TRBJ1-5	CAWSVGQYSNQPQHF
-	TRBV10-3	TRBJ1-5	CAISESIDRVNQPQHF
-	TRBV6-5	TRBJ1-2	CASTEGQENYGYTF
-	TRBV27	TRBJ2-2	CASSLLGKAMNTGELFF
few	TRBV28	TRBJ2-2	CASRTSGANTGELFF
-	TRBV6-1	TRBJ1-5	CASSDIIQGKQPQHF
-	TRBV4-2	TRBJ1-6	CASSPGQPFNSPLHF
-	TRBV7-7	TRBJ2-2	CASSRRQGIAGELFF
once	TRBV5-4	TRBJ2-5	CASSFRTGQETQYF
-	TRBV7-2	TRBJ1-6	CASGVKSSSYNSPLHF
-	TRBV6-6	TRBJ1-1	CATIGSGTEAFF
-	TRBV19	TRBJ2-1	CASSILGSGGIYNEQFF
-	TRBV2	TRBJ1-1	CASSNRENTEAFF
-	TRBV29-1	TRBJ1-2	CSGGGQNYGYTF
-	TRBV30	TRBJ1-2	CAWYIQGDYGYTF
-	TRBV5-1	TRBJ2-3	CASSIGGTDTQYF
-	TRBV5-1	TRBJ1-4	CASSLNPQGASEKLFF
-	TRBV18	TRBJ2-7	CASSGTGGLTEQYF
-	TRBV18	TRBJ2-7	CASSPGPGGYEQYF
-	TRBV27	TRBJ1-6	CATSPAVLINSPLHF
-	TRBV6-5	TRBJ2-1	CASSWGERRSYNEQFF
once	TRBV11-2	TRBJ1-2	CASSLDGRNGYTF
once	TRBV6-2/TRBV6-3	TRBJ2-1	CASSYPRSPSYNEQFF
-	TRBV28	TRBJ1-2	CASSRQGRGYTF
-	TRBV11-2	TRBJ2-3	CASSGTSGADTQYF
-	TRBV15	TRBJ2-7	CATSRARTSGSYEQYF
once	TRBV11-2	TRBJ2-7	CASSLVAGVLIYEQYF
-	TRBV11-2	TRBJ1-1	CASSFWEGNTEAFF
-	TRBV28	TRBJ1-6	CASSPDAGSPLHF
-	TRBV6-2/TRBV6-3	TRBJ2-7	CASSRLAGGFYEQYF
-	TRBV3-1/TRBV3-2	TRBJ1-4	CASSQGGLSSREKLFF
-	TRBV4-3	TRBJ1-3	CASSLTSTGNTIYF
-	TRBV11-2	TRBJ1-4	CASSQNWDRTNEKLFF
-	TRBV29-1	TRBJ2-3	CSVATGGSTDTQYF
-	TRBV5-8	TRBJ2-7	CASRGGGLLLEQYF